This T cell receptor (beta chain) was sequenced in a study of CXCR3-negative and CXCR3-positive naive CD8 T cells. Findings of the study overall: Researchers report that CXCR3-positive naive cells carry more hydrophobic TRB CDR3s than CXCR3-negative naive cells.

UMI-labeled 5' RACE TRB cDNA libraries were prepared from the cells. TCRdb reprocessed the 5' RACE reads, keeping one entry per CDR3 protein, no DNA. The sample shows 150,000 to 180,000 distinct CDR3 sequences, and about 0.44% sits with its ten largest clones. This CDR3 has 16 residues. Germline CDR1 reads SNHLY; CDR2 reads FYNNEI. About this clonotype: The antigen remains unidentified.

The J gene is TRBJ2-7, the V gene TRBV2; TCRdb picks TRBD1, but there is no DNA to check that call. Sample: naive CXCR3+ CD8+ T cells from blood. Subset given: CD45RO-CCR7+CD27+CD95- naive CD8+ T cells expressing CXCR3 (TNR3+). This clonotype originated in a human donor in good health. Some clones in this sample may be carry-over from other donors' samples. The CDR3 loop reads CASSPRGGDPTYEQYF.